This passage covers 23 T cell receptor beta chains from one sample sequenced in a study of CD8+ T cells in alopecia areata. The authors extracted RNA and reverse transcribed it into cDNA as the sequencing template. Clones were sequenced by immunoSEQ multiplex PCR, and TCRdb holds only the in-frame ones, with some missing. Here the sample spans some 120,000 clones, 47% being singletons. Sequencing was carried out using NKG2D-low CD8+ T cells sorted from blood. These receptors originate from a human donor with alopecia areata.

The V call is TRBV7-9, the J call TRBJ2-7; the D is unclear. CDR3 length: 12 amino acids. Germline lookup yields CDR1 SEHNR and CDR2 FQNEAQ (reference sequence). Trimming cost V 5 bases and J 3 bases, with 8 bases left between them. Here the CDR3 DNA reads TGTGCCAGCAGCCCAGACATCTACGAGCAGTACTTC. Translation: CASSPDIYEQYF.

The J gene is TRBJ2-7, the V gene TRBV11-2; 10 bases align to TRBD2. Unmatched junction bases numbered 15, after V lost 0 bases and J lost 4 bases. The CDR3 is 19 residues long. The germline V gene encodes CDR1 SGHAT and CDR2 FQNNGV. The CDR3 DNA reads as TGTGCCAGCAGCTTAGATCTAATGACTAGCGGGTCGGTAGGGTACGAGCAGTACTTC. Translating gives CASSLDLMTSGSVGYEQYF.

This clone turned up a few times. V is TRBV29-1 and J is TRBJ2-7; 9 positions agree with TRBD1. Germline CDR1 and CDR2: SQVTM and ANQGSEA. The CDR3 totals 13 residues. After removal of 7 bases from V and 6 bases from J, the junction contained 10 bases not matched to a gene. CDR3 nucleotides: TGCAGCGGGTCCCCGGGACAGGGAAGCGAGCAGTACTTC. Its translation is CSGSPGQGSEQYF.

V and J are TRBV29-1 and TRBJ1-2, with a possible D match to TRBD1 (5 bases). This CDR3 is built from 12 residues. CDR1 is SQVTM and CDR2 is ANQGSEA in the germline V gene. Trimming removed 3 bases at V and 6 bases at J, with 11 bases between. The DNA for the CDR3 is TGCAGCGTTGACGAGGGGACGGATGGCTACACCTTC. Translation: CSVDEGTDGYTF.

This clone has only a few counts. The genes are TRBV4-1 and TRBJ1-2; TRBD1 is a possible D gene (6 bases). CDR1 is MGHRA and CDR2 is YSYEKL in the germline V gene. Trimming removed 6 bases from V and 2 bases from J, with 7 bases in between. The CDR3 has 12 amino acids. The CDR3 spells CASSQGNYGYTF. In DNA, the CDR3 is TGCGCCAGCAGTCAGGGGAACTATGGCTACACCTTC.

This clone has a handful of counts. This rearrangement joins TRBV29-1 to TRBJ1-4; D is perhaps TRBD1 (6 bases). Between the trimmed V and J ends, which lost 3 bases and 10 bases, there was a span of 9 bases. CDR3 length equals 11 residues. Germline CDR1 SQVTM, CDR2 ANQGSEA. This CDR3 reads CSVDRGGKLFF. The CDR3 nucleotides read TGCAGCGTTGACAGGGGCGGAAAACTGTTTTTT.

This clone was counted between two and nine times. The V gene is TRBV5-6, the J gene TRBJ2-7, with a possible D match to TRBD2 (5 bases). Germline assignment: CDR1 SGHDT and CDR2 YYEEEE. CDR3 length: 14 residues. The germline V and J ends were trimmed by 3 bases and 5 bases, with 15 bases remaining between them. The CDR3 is CASSSLAVPDEQYF. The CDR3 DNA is TGTGCCAGCAGCTCGCTAGCAGTGCCCGACGAGCAGTACTTC.

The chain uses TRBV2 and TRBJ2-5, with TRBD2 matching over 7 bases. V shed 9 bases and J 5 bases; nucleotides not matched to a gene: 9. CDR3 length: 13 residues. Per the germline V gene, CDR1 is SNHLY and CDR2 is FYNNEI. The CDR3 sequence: CARRTRTGETQYF. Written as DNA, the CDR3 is TGTGCCAGGCGGACTAGGACGGGGGAGACCCAGTACTTC.

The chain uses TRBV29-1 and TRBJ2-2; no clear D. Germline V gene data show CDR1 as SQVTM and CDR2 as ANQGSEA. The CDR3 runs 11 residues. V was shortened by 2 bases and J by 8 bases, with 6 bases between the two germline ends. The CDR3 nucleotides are TGCAGCGTTGAACATCTGGGGGAGCTGTTTTTT. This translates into CSVEHLGELFF.

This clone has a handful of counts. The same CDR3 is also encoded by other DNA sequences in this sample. The CDR3 here is CSVESESYEQYF. CDR3 sequence (DNA): TGCAGCGTTGAGTCAGAGTCCTACGAGCAGTACTTC. The genes are TRBV29-1 and TRBJ2-7; D gene unclear. Trimming shortened V by 3 bases and J by 1 base, and 7 bases separated the two germline ends. The CDR3 totals 12 residues. Germline CDR1 reads SQVTM; CDR2 reads ANQGSEA.

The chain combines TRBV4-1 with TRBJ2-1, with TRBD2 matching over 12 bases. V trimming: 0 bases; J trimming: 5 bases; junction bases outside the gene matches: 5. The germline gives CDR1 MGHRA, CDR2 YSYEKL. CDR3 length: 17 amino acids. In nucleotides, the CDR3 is TGCGCCAGCAGCCAAGACACTAGCGGGGGGCTGGACAATGAGCAGTTCTTC. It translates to CASSQDTSGGLDNEQFF.

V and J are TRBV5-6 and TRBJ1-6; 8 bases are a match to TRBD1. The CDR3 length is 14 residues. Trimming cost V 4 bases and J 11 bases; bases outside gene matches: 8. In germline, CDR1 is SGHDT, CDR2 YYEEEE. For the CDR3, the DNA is TGTGCCAGCAGCCCAGGGACAGGAACAACACCCCTCCACTTT. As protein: CASSPGTGTTPLHF.

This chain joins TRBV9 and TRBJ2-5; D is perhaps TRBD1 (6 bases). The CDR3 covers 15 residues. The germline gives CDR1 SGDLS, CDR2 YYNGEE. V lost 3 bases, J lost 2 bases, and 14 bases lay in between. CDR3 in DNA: TGTGCCAGCAGCGAATATGGGACACCACAAGAGACCCAGTACTTC. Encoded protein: CASSEYGTPQETQYF.

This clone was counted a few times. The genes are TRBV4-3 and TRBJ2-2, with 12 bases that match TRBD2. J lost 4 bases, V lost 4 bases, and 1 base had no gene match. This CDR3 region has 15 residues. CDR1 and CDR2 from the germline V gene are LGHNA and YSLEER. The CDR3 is CASSPTSGSTGELFF. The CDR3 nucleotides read TGCGCCAGCAGCCCGACTAGCGGGAGCACCGGGGAGCTGTTTTTT.

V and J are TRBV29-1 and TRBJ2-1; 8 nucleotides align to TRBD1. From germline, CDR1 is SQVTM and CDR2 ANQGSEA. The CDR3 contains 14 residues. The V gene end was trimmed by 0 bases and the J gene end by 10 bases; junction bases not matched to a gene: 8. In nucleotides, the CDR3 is TGCAGCGTTGAAGATCGGGCAGGGGGCGAGGAGCAGTTCTTC. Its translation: CSVEDRAGGEEQFF.

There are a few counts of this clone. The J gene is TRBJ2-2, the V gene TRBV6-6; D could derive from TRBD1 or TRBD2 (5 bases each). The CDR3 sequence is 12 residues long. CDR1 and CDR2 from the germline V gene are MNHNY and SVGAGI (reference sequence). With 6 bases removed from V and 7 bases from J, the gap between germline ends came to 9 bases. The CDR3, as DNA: TGTGCCAGCAGGGGGACGGACGGGGAGCTGTTTTTT. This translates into CASRGTDGELFF.

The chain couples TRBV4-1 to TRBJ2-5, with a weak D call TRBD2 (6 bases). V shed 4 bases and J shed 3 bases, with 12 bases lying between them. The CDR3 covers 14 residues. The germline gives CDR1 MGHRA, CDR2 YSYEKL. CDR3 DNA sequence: TGCGCCAGCAGCCCCTGGGGGGTTGAAGAGACCCAGTACTTC. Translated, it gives CASSPWGVEETQYF.

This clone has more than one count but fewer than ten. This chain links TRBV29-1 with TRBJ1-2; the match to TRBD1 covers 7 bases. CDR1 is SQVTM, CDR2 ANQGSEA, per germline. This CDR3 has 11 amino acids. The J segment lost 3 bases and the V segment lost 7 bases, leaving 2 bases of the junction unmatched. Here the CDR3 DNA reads TGCAGCGAGGGGACAGACTATGGCTACACCTTC. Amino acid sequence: CSEGTDYGYTF.

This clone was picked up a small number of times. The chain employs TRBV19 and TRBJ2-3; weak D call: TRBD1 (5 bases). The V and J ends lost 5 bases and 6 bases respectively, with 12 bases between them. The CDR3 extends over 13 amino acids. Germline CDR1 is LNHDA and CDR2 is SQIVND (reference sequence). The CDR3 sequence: CASSLGLKDTQYF. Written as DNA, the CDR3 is TGTGCCAGTAGTTTGGGGCTGAAGGATACGCAGTATTTT.

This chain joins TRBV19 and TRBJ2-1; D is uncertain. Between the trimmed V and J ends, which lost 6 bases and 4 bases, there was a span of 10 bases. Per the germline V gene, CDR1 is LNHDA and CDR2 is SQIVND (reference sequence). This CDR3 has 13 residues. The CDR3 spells CASRPDSYNEQFF. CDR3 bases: TGTGCCAGTAGACCCGATTCGTACAATGAGCAGTTCTTC.

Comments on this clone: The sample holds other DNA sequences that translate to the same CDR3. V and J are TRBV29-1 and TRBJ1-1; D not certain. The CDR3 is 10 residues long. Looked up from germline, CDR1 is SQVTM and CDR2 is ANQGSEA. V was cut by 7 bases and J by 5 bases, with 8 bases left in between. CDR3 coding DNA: TGCAGCGCGGGAGGTACTGAAGCTTTCTTT. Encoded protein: CSAGGTEAFF.

The CDR3 here is CASSPGANVLTF. The CDR3 DNA reads as TGTGCCAGCAGCCCCGGGGCCAACGTCCTGACTTTC. The chain links TRBV6-6 to TRBJ2-6; D unclear. Germline values: CDR1 MNHNY, CDR2 SVGAGI (reference sequence). The CDR3 sequence is 12 residues long. The V end was cut by 6 bases, the J end by 4 bases, with 4 bases between.

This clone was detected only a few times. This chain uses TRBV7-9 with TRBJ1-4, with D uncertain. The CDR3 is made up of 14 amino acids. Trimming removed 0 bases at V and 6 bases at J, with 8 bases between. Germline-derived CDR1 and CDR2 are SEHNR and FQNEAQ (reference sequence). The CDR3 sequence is CASSLAGRHEKLFF. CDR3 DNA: TGTGCCAGCAGCTTAGCAGGGCGTCATGAAAAACTGTTTTTT.